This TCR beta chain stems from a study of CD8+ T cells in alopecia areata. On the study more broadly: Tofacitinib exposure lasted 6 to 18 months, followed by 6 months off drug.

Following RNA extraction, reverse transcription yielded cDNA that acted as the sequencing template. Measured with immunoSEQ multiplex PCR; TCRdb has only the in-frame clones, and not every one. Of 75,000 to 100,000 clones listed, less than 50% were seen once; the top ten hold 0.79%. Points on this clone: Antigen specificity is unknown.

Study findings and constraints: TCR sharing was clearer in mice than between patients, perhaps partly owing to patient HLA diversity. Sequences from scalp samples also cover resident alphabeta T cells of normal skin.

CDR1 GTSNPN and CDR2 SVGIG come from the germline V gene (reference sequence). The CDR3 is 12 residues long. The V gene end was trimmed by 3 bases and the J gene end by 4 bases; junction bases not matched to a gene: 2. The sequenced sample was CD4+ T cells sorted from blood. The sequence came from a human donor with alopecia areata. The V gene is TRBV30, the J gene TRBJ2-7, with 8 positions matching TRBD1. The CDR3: CAWRGQGYEQYF. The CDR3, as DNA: TGTGCCTGGAGAGGACAGGGTTACGAGCAGTACTTC.